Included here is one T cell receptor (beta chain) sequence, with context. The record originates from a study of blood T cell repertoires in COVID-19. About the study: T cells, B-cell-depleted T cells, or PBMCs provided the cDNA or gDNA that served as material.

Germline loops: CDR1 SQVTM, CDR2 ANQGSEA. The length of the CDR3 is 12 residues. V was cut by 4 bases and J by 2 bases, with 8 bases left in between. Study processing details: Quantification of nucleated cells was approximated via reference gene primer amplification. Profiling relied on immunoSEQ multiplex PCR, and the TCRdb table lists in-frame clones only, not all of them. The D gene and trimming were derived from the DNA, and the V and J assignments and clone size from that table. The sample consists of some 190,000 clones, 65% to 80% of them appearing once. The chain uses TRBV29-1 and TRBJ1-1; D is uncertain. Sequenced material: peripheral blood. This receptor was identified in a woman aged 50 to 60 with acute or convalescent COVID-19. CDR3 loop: CSVVGINTEAFF. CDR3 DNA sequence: TGCAGCGTTGTCGGGATAAACACTGAAGCTTTCTTT. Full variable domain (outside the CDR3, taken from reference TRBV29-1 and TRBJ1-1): SAVISQKPSRDICQRGTSLTIQCQVDSQVTMMFWYRQQPGQSLTLIATANQGSEATYESGFVIDKFPISRPNLTFSTLTVSNMSPEDSSIYLCSVVGINTEAFFGQGTRLTVV.